This T cell receptor beta chain stems from a study of T-cell reconstitution after alpha-beta-depleted transplantation in children. TCRbeta library preparation incorporated unique molecular identifiers. One entry per CDR3 protein results from TCRdb running MiXCR on the PCR reads. The sample lists around 340,000 distinct CDR3 sequences; about 14% were seen once. This CDR3 is 13 amino acids long. Germline values: CDR1 SGHVS, CDR2 FQNEAQ. V dropped 2 bases and J dropped 6 bases, with 11 bases sitting between them. The receptor was isolated from a human donor who donated a stem cell graft to a child with Fanconi anemia. The chain couples TRBV7-8 to TRBJ2-7; D is uncertain. Specimen: PBMCs, collected from the stem cell graft. The CDR3 reads CASSLSSGGEQYV. As DNA, the CDR3 is TGTGCCAGCAGCTTATCGTCGGGCGGCGAGCAGTACGTC.